This is a list of T cell receptor beta chains from one sample in a study of cytomegalovirus exposure and HLA in healthy donors. Sequencing was performed with immunoSEQ multiplex PCR; in TCRdb, only in-frame clones are kept and a portion is missing. Seen here are about 91,000 clones, about nine tenths observed once, and the top ten hold over 8.5%. Sequencing was performed on PBMCs. Receptors originate from a man aged 25 to 45 in good health and CMV-seropositive. Each CDR3 is given with its conserved first and last residue. D genes are given only for firm matches. The size field is filled for only some rows; it gives once, few, many or a size class.

>.|TRBV19|TRBJ1-5|15|.
CASSIDGGVGQPQHF
TGTGCCAGTAGTATAGATGGGGGGGTTGGCCAGCCCCAGCATTTT
>.|TRBV29-1|TRBJ2-5|13|.
CSVERGLSETQYF
TGCAGCGTTGAACGGGGGTTAAGCGAGACCCAGTACTTC
>.|TRBV28|TRBJ1-5|15|.
CASSFQHKGNQPQHF
TGTGCCAGCAGTTTTCAACATAAAGGCAATCAGCCCCAGCATTTT
>.|TRBV2|TRBJ1-1|13|.
CASRGQYNTEAFF
TGTGCCAGCAGAGGACAGTATAACACTGAAGCTTTCTTT
>.|TRBV5-1|TRBJ2-2|16|.
CASSSLTGADTGELFF
TGCGCCAGCAGCTCACTCACGGGAGCGGACACCGGGGAGCTGTTTTTT
>.|TRBV10-3|TRBJ1-1|13|.
CASEDRLNTEAFF
TGTGCCAGCGAGGACAGACTGAACACTGAAGCTTTCTTT
>.|TRBV10-2|TRBJ2-1|12|TRBD2
CASSLAGWEQFF
TGCGCCAGCAGTCTAGCGGGATGGGAGCAGTTCTTC
>.|TRBV19|TRBJ2-7|15|.
CASSIVRGGSYEQYF
TGTGCCAGTAGTATAGTCCGGGGAGGCTCCTACGAGCAGTACTTC
>once|TRBV11-3|TRBJ2-2|13|.
CASSSDSGGELFF
TGTGCCAGCAGTTCCGACTCGGGCGGGGAGCTGTTTTTT
>once|TRBV5-1|TRBJ2-7|14|TRBD1
CASSTGTANYEQYF
TGCGCCAGCAGCACAGGGACAGCTAACTACGAGCAGTACTTC
>.|TRBV5-1|TRBJ2-7|14|.
CASSINRDHPEQYF
TGCGCCAGCAGTATAAACAGGGATCATCCCGAGCAGTACTTC
>.|TRBV18|TRBJ2-3|17|TRBD1
CASSPWDRTGQTDTQYF
TGTGCCAGCTCACCTTGGGACAGAACGGGACAAACAGATACGCAGTATTTT
>once|TRBV27|TRBJ2-1|14|TRBD1
CASSLGTAYNEQFF
TGTGCCAGCAGTTTAGGGACAGCCTACAATGAGCAGTTCTTC
>.|TRBV5-5|TRBJ2-6|17|.
CASRIIYGGSGANVLTF
TGTGCCAGCAGGATAATATACGGAGGGTCTGGGGCCAACGTCCTGACTTTC
>.|TRBV28|TRBJ2-7|15|TRBD2
CASSLVPSGTYEQYF
TGTGCCAGCAGTTTAGTTCCTAGCGGAACGTACGAGCAGTACTTC
>.|TRBV6-1|TRBJ1-6|14|TRBD1
CASTSGGLNSPLHF
TGTGCCAGCACCTCAGGGGGTTTAAATTCACCCCTCCACTTT
>.|TRBV14|TRBJ2-1|13|.
CASSQVLGTEQFF
TGTGCCAGCAGCCAAGTATTGGGCACTGAGCAGTTCTTC
>.|TRBV10-3|TRBJ2-1|15|TRBD2
CAISERTSRYNEQFF
TGTGCCATCAGTGAGAGGACTAGCAGATACAATGAGCAGTTCTTC
>few|TRBV7-9|TRBJ2-3|15|.
CASRLQGFYTDTQYF
TGTGCCAGCAGGTTACAGGGTTTTTATACAGATACGCAGTATTTT
>.|TRBV19|TRBJ2-2|16|TRBD1
CASSPRQGSNTGELFF
TGTGCCAGTAGTCCTCGACAGGGATCGAACACCGGGGAGCTGTTTTTT
>.|TRBV30|TRBJ2-7|13|TRBD2
CAWSEWIGGEQYF
TGTGCCTGGAGTGAGTGGATCGGGGGGGAGCAGTACTTC
>.|TRBV7-9|TRBJ2-1|17|TRBD2
CASSLARFNSGRGEQFF
TGTGCCAGCAGCTTAGCCCGGTTTAATAGCGGGAGAGGTGAGCAGTTCTTC
>once|TRBV27|TRBJ2-7|15|TRBD1
CASSFWQGVRYEQYF
TGTGCCAGCAGTTTTTGGCAGGGGGTTAGATACGAGCAGTACTTC
>.|TRBV7-9|TRBJ2-1|16|TRBD2
CASSLLVGGGGNEQFF
TGTGCCAGCAGCTTACTAGTGGGCGGGGGAGGCAATGAGCAGTTCTTC
>.|TRBV7-2|TRBJ2-3|16|TRBD1
CASSPRTGLPTDTQYF
TGTGCCAGCAGCCCAAGGACAGGCCTCCCCACAGATACGCAGTATTTT
>.|TRBV6-6|TRBJ2-7|13|TRBD2
CASTWAGAYEQYF
TGTGCCAGCACTTGGGCGGGAGCCTACGAGCAGTACTTC
>.|TRBV28|TRBJ1-4|14|TRBD1
CASTAGQVNEKLFF
TGTGCCAGCACCGCGGGACAGGTTAATGAAAAACTGTTTTTT
>.|TRBV28|TRBJ2-7|15|TRBD2
CASSPGREATYEQYF
TGTGCCAGCAGTCCCGGGCGGGAGGCCACGTACGAGCAGTACTTC
>.|TRBV7-9|TRBJ1-6|17|TRBD1
CASSLRPGQGHNSPLHF
TGTGCCAGCAGCTTACGACCGGGACAGGGACACAATTCACCCCTCCACTTT
>.|TRBV27|TRBJ2-7|16|TRBD1
CASLYGPGQGPREQYF
TGTGCCAGCCTGTATGGACCGGGACAGGGGCCCCGCGAGCAGTACTTC
>.|TRBV5-1|TRBJ2-5|14|TRBD1
CASSLTGAQETQYF
TGCGCCAGCAGCTTGACAGGGGCCCAAGAGACCCAGTACTTC
>once|TRBV19|TRBJ1-5|13|TRBD1
CASSIDRDQPQHF
TGTGCCAGTAGTATCGACAGGGATCAGCCCCAGCATTTT
>.|TRBV27|TRBJ1-2|15|.
CASSPRRGTFYGYTF
TGTGCCAGCAGTCCACGAAGGGGGACATTCTATGGCTACACCTTC
>.|TRBV5-5|TRBJ1-1|14|TRBD1
CASSPSGTGTEAFF
TGTGCCAGCAGCCCCTCCGGGACAGGGACTGAAGCTTTCTTT
>once|TRBV4-1|TRBJ2-1|19|.
CASSQGGGPGRSSYNEQFF
TGCGCCAGCAGCCAAGGAGGGGGACCGGGAAGAAGCTCCTACAATGAGCAGTTCTTC
>once|TRBV5-1|TRBJ2-1|15|TRBD2
CASSLGTSGYNEQFF
TGCGCCAGCAGCTTAGGGACTAGCGGATACAATGAGCAGTTCTTC
>.|TRBV2|TRBJ2-2|15|TRBD2
CASSELVRGTGELFF
TGTGCCAGCAGTGAATTAGTGCGGGGGACCGGGGAGCTGTTTTTT
>.|TRBV7-7|TRBJ2-5|16|TRBD1
CASSTTQRTGAETQYF
TGTGCTAGCAGCACCACACAGAGGACAGGGGCGGAGACCCAGTACTTC
>.|TRBV6-5|TRBJ1-5|16|TRBD1
CASSSGTAYSNQPQHF
TGTGCCAGCAGTTCCGGGACAGCTTATAGCAATCAGCCCCAGCATTTT
>.|TRBV6-6|TRBJ1-2|15|.
CASSYTIKSGDGYTF
TGTGCCAGCAGTTACACGATTAAGTCCGGGGATGGCTACACCTTC
>.|TRBV30|TRBJ1-5|15|.
CAWSRSGHRNQPQHF
TGTGCCTGGAGTCGCTCGGGACATCGCAATCAGCCCCAGCATTTT
>.|TRBV5-8|TRBJ2-7|17|TRBD2
CASSLGGLAASPYEQYF
TGTGCCAGCAGCTTGGGAGGACTAGCGGCAAGCCCATACGAGCAGTACTTC
>.|TRBV10-1|TRBJ2-7|13|.
CASSAGLSYEQYF
TGCGCCAGCAGTGCTGGACTGAGCTACGAGCAGTACTTC
>.|TRBV19|TRBJ1-1|14|.
CASSIGNRVEEAFF
TGTGCCAGTAGTATAGGGAACCGGGTGGAGGAAGCTTTCTTT
>.|TRBV7-9|TRBJ2-7|12|.
CSSSLLPYEQYF
TGTTCCAGCAGCCTTCTCCCCTACGAGCAGTACTTC
>.|TRBV25-1|TRBJ2-7|15|.
CASSEWRGLWYEQYF
TGTGCCAGCAGTGAATGGCGGGGGCTCTGGTACGAGCAGTACTTC
>.|TRBV9|TRBJ2-5|13|.
CASNGGSQETQYF
TGTGCCAGCAACGGAGGCAGCCAAGAGACCCAGTACTTC
>.|TRBV5-1|TRBJ1-2|14|.
CASSLEGANYGYTF
TGCGCCAGCAGCTTGGAGGGAGCTAACTATGGCTACACCTTC
>.|TRBV19|TRBJ1-5|18|TRBD1
CASSGGQGFPHSNQPQHF
TGTGCCAGTAGTGGGGGACAGGGGTTCCCTCATAGCAATCAGCCCCAGCATTTT
>.|TRBV28|TRBJ2-5|21|TRBD2
CASSPGLAGGPFSRRQETQYF
TGTGCCAGCAGTCCGGGGTTAGCGGGAGGGCCATTTAGTAGGCGCCAAGAGACCCAGTACTTC
>.|TRBV28|TRBJ1-1|14|.
CASSLGQSNTEAFF
TGTGCCAGCAGTTTAGGACAGTCGAACACTGAAGCTTTCTTT
>.|TRBV5-1|TRBJ1-1|15|.
CASSIIPARGTEAFF
TGCGCCAGCAGCATCATCCCCGCAAGAGGCACTGAAGCTTTCTTT
>.|TRBV9|TRBJ2-6|15|.
CASSVGTSGANVLTF
TGTGCCAGCAGCGTAGGTACATCTGGGGCCAACGTCCTGACTTTC
>.|TRBV5-1|TRBJ2-7|16|.
CASSFNTGLGAYEQYF
TGCGCCAGCAGCTTCAATACAGGTCTAGGGGCCTACGAGCAGTACTTC
>.|TRBV28|TRBJ1-5|11|.
CASSLARSQHF
TGTGCCAGCAGTTTAGCCAGGTCCCAGCATTTT